These 7 T cell receptor beta chains came from one sample sequenced in a study of blood T cell repertoires in COVID-19. Produced via immunoSEQ multiplex PCR; TCRdb's table is partial and in-frame only. The table lists approximately 50,000 clones, 76% of them singletons. The source material was peripheral blood. The source is a man in his forties or fifties with active or convalescent COVID-19.

This clone has just a few counts. This rearrangement joins TRBV11-2 to TRBJ2-3, with 9 bases matching TRBD1. V lost 3 bases to trimming and J lost 2 bases; unmatched junction nucleotides: 6. Germline CDR1 and CDR2: SGHAT and FQNNGV. This CDR3 contains 16 residues. CDR3 sequence: CASSLAQGAYTDTQYF. CDR3 sequence (DNA): TGTGCCAGCAGCTTGGCACAGGGGGCCTACACAGATACGCAGTATTTT.

This clone has a handful of counts. The chain recombines TRBV18 with TRBJ1-4, with a possible D match to TRBD1 (6 bases). CDR3 length: 15 amino acids. Trimming stripped 2 bases from V and 7 bases from J, with 14 bases between. The germline CDR1 and CDR2 sequences are KGHSH and LQKENI. CDR3 loop: CASSPSYRAGEKLFF. In DNA, the CDR3 is TGTGCCAGCTCACCAAGTTACAGGGCCGGTGAAAAACTGTTTTTT.

The chain has TRBV7-9 and TRBJ2-7; TRBD1 matches 7 bases. This CDR3 comprises 15 residues. V shed 5 bases, J shed 7 bases, and the junction held 14 bases outside the gene matches. Per the germline V gene, CDR1 is SEHNR and CDR2 is FQNEAQ (reference sequence). CDR3 DNA: TGTGCCAGCAGCCAAGGGACAGCCGTCTCGGGAGAGCAGTACTTC. This gives the protein CASSQGTAVSGEQYF.

The V gene is TRBV5-1, the J gene TRBJ1-2; D is perhaps TRBD1 (5 bases). Looked up from germline, CDR1 is SGHRS and CDR2 is YFSETQ. The CDR3 has 14 amino acids. The V gene lost 0 bases and the J gene lost 3 bases, with 9 bases spanning the gap. The CDR3 protein is CASSLETAHYGYTF. DNA for the CDR3: TGCGCCAGCAGCTTGGAGACAGCCCACTATGGCTACACCTTC.

The chain is built from TRBV29-1 and TRBJ2-3; possible D gene TRBD1, 6 bases. The CDR3 contains 13 residues. Germline CDR1 is SQVTM and CDR2 is ANQGSEA. The V and J ends lost 3 bases and 2 bases respectively, with 9 bases between them. This CDR3 is CSVDQGYTDTQYF. In DNA, the CDR3 is TGCAGCGTTGATCAGGGGTACACAGATACGCAGTATTTT.

This clone was observed a few times. This chain uses TRBV30 with TRBJ1-5; no definite D call. Germline loops: CDR1 GTSNPN, CDR2 SVGIG (reference sequence). There are 13 residues in the CDR3. Trimming left V 4 bases short and J 4 bases short, with 11 bases between. The CDR3 here is CAWTGDGNQPQHF. For the CDR3, the DNA is TGTGCCTGGACCGGAGACGGTAATCAGCCCCAGCATTTT.

The V gene is TRBV4-1, the J gene TRBJ2-6; D is possibly TRBD1 (6 bases). Germline V gene sequence: CDR1 MGHRA, CDR2 YSYEKL. The CDR3 spans 16 residues. Trimming shortened V by 4 bases and J by 0 bases, and 10 bases separated the two germline ends. CDR3 nucleotide sequence: TGCGCCAGCAGCCGCACAGGGTTCTCTGGGGCCAACGTCCTGACTTTC. Protein product: CASSRTGFSGANVLTF.